These T cell receptor beta chains were read from a single sample in a study of beta chain features in type 1 diabetes. Using immunoSEQ multiplex PCR, the repertoire was profiled, and TCRdb retains in-frame clones only, with some absent. The repertoire holds 600,000 to 650,000 clones, about a sixth seen once, with around 0.1% in the top ten. Input material: naive CD4+ T cells from blood. Receptor source: a man aged 18 to 29 in good health. Each CDR3 is given with its conserved first and last residue. The D gene is left open where the match is weak. Expanded clones get a size class; other rows say once, few or many, or leave the size out.

CASSPIGGKLFF	TGTGCCAGCAGCCCCATCGGAGGTAAACTGTTTTTT	TRBV28	TRBJ1-4	.	.
CASSMRGSYFSNQPQHF	TGTGCCAGTAGTATGCGGGGCAGCTACTTTAGCAATCAGCCCCAGCATTTT	TRBV19	TRBJ1-5	.	.
CASSLVPTGPYGYTF	TGTGCCAGCAGCTTAGTACCGACAGGGCCCTATGGCTACACCTTC	TRBV7-2	TRBJ1-2	TRBD1	few
CSVERGTQETQYF	TGCAGCGTTGAAAGGGGGACCCAAGAGACCCAGTACTTC	TRBV29-1	TRBJ2-5	.	few
CASSLGPEAGNQPQHF	TGCGCCAGCAGCTTGGGACCCGAAGCAGGCAATCAGCCCCAGCATTTT	TRBV5-1	TRBJ1-5	.	few
CASSLTSGSLGLTDTQYF	TGTGCCAGCAGTTTGACTAGCGGGAGTTTGGGGCTCACAGATACGCAGTATTTT	TRBV28	TRBJ2-3	TRBD2	few
CASSLGTGAYEQYF	TGTGCCAGCAGTTTAGGGACAGGAGCCTACGAGCAGTACTTC	TRBV28	TRBJ2-7	TRBD1	.
CASSLVGTLVVETQYF	TGCGCCAGCAGCTTGGTGGGCACGCTCGTGGTGGAGACCCAGTACTTC	TRBV5-1	TRBJ2-5	.	.
CASSQPSRWAEAFF	TGTGCCAGCAGTCAACCATCCCGGTGGGCTGAAGCTTTCTTT	TRBV28	TRBJ1-1	.	few
CASSLGLSTEAFF	TGTGCCAGCAGCTTGGGACTGTCTACTGAAGCTTTCTTT	TRBV7-2	TRBJ1-1	.	.
CASSFVDEQFF	TGCGCCAGCAGCTTCGTTGATGAGCAGTTCTTC	TRBV5-1	TRBJ2-1	.	.
CASSFSPRDSSYEQYF	TGCGCCAGCAGCTTCTCCCCCCGGGACAGCTCCTACGAGCAGTACTTC	TRBV5-1	TRBJ2-7	TRBD1	few
CASSLVALSFYGYTF	TGTGCCAGCAGCTTAGTCGCGCTCAGCTTCTATGGCTACACCTTC	TRBV7-2	TRBJ1-2	.	few
CASSRTVHEQYF	TGTGCCAGCAGCCGGACAGTCCACGAGCAGTACTTC	TRBV7-9	TRBJ2-7	.	.
CASSERTSGRQETQYF	TGTGCCAGCAGTGAGAGGACTAGCGGGAGGCAGGAGACCCAGTACTTC	TRBV25-1	TRBJ2-5	TRBD2	few
CASSKVFRDRGRKCNQPQHF	TGTGCCAGCAGCAAAGTTTTCCGGGACAGGGGACGCAAGTGCAATCAGCCCCAGCATTTT	TRBV21-1	TRBJ1-5	.	few
CASSSFQGAALNEQFF	TGTGCCAGCAGCTCCTTCCAGGGGGCGGCCCTCAATGAGCAGTTCTTC	TRBV7-8	TRBJ2-1	TRBD1	.
CASSLDLIRTDTQYF	TGTGCCAGCAGCTTAGACCTCATCCGCACAGATACGCAGTATTTT	TRBV7-3	TRBJ2-3	.	.
CASSRTVELAKNIQYF	TGCGCCAGCAGCCGGACAGTGGAGTTAGCCAAAAACATTCAGTACTTC	TRBV4-1	TRBJ2-4	.	.
CASSWTAYNSPLHF	TGTGCCAGCAGCTGGACAGCTTATAATTCACCCCTCCACTTT	TRBV7-2	TRBJ1-6	.	.
CASSLRGRVSYEQYF	TGTGCCAGCAGTTTAAGGGGCAGGGTCTCCTACGAGCAGTACTTC	TRBV27	TRBJ2-7	.	few
CASSIPGLGGRNREQYF	TGTGCCAGCAGTATTCCCGGGCTGGGGGGGCGGAATCGCGAGCAGTACTTC	TRBV27	TRBJ2-7	.	.
CASSQSAGGRQETQYF	TGTGCCAGCAGCCAAAGTGCGGGGGGACGGCAAGAGACCCAGTACTTC	TRBV4-2	TRBJ2-5	TRBD2	.
CASSDTQGHIVYEQYF	TGTGCCAGCAGTGACACTCAGGGGCATATCGTGTACGAGCAGTACTTC	TRBV25-1	TRBJ2-7	.	few
CASSTQGRYEQYF	TGTGCCAGTAGTACACAGGGTAGGTACGAGCAGTACTTC	TRBV19	TRBJ2-7	.	.
CASSLGLSGNYEQYF	TGTGCCAGCAGCTTGGGTCTTAGCGGGAACTACGAGCAGTACTTC	TRBV5-4	TRBJ2-7	TRBD2	.
CASSLVRQGPEQYF	TGTGCCAGCAGCTTAGTCCGGCAGGGTCCCGAGCAGTACTTC	TRBV11-2	TRBJ2-7	.	.
CASSPRTALNYGYTF	TGTGCCAGCAGCCCCAGGACAGCCCTTAACTATGGCTACACCTTC	TRBV7-2	TRBJ1-2	.	.
CASSPTAGAISGNTIYF	TGTGCCAGCTCACCGACAGCGGGGGCGATCTCTGGAAACACCATATATTTT	TRBV18	TRBJ1-3	.	few
CASSRQGGSDTQYF	TGTGCCAGCAGCCGACAGGGAGGATCGGATACGCAGTATTTT	TRBV5-6	TRBJ2-3	.	few
CAWRGSGNTIYF	TGTGCCTGGAGGGGTTCTGGAAACACCATATATTTT	TRBV30	TRBJ1-3	.	.
CASSLGAEGTEAFF	TGTGCCAGCAGCTTAGGAGCAGAGGGGACTGAAGCTTTCTTT	TRBV7-9	TRBJ1-1	.	few
CASSYSSTGTYNEQFF	TGTGCCAGCAGTTACTCGAGCACGGGGACCTACAATGAGCAGTTCTTC	TRBV6-5	TRBJ2-1	.	.
CASSQGSGGRYQETQYF	TGTGCCAGCAGCCAAGGTTCGGGGGGCAGGTACCAAGAGACCCAGTACTTC	TRBV4-2	TRBJ2-5	.	.
CAIRTSVRNTGELFF	TGTGCCATCAGGACTAGCGTACGGAACACCGGGGAGCTGTTTTTT	TRBV10-3	TRBJ2-2	TRBD2	.
CASSLSSAPSNQPQHF	TGTGCCAGCAGTTTATCCTCGGCACCTAGCAATCAGCCCCAGCATTTT	TRBV27	TRBJ1-5	.	few
CASSFPTGAWPGELFF	TGTGCCAGCAGCTTCCCGACAGGGGCATGGCCCGGGGAGCTGTTTTTT	TRBV27	TRBJ2-2	TRBD1	.
CASSYGGKQPQHF	TGTGCCAGCAGTTACGGGGGGAAGCAGCCCCAGCATTTT	TRBV6-6	TRBJ1-5	.	few
CASSQPTDTQYF	TGCGCCAGCAGCCAACCTACAGATACGCAGTATTTT	TRBV4-3	TRBJ2-3	.	.
CASSARVSPGLAGGPFQYF	TGTGCCAGCAGCGCCCGGGTTTCCCCGGGACTAGCGGGAGGGCCCTTTCAGTACTTC	TRBV7-2	TRBJ2-4	TRBD2	few
CAWSVPITAFYGYTF	TGTGCCTGGAGTGTACCGATAACCGCCTTCTATGGCTACACCTTC	TRBV30	TRBJ1-2	.	.
CASSFAYRAGNTIYF	TGTGCCAGCAGCTTCGCCTACAGGGCTGGAAACACCATATATTTT	TRBV7-9	TRBJ1-3	.	.
CASSKHEGGNTEAFF	TGTGCCAGCAGTAAACATGAGGGGGGGAACACTGAAGCTTTCTTT	TRBV2	TRBJ1-1	.	.